This is a list of T cell receptor beta chains from one sample in a study of T cell repertoires in ileal Crohn's disease. The repertoire was sequenced with immunoSEQ multiplex PCR; TCRdb's copy has only in-frame clones and lacks some. Here the sample spans nearly 5,500 clones, roughly 87% being singletons. Sequenced material: ileal tissue. The receptors stem from an adult with Crohn's disease. Each CDR3 is given with its conserved first and last residue. The order of the fields is clone size, D gene, V gene, J gene, CDR3 DNA, CDR3 protein. A D gene is named only where the DNA matches it firmly. Some rows mark clone size as missing; the rest say once, few, many or name a class of expanded clone.

clone size: few
D gene: TRBD1
V gene: TRBV5-1
J gene: TRBJ1-2
CDR3 DNA: TGCGCCAGCAGCTCGCCCAGGGGGCAGAATGACTATGGCTACACCTTC
CDR3 protein: CASSSPRGQNDYGYTF

clone size: few
D gene: .
V gene: TRBV9
J gene: TRBJ1-1
CDR3 DNA: TGTGCCAGCAGCGGATTCAGGGGCCTGAACACTGAAGCTTTCTTT
CDR3 protein: CASSGFRGLNTEAFF

clone size: .
D gene: TRBD2
V gene: TRBV7-9
J gene: TRBJ2-3
CDR3 DNA: TGTGCCAGCAGCTTAGTGCTGTCTCTAGCGGGAGACACAGATACGCAGTATTTT
CDR3 protein: CASSLVLSLAGDTDTQYF

clone size: once
D gene: .
V gene: TRBV4-2
J gene: TRBJ1-1
CDR3 DNA: TGTGCCAGCAGGCAAGACACGATAGCTTTCTTT
CDR3 protein: CASRQDTIAFF

clone size: .
D gene: TRBD1
V gene: TRBV2
J gene: TRBJ1-2
CDR3 DNA: TGTGCCAGCAGGGTTGACAGGGCGTATAGTGGCTACACCTTC
CDR3 protein: CASRVDRAYSGYTF

clone size: .
D gene: .
V gene: TRBV6-1
J gene: TRBJ2-7
CDR3 DNA: TGTGCCAGCAGTGAAGAGGGGTGGGGAATTAGCTCCTACGAGCAGTACTTC
CDR3 protein: CASSEEGWGISSYEQYF

clone size: .
D gene: .
V gene: TRBV6-6
J gene: TRBJ2-2
CDR3 DNA: TGTGCCAGCAGCTACCCGGCCGGGGAGCTGTTTTTT
CDR3 protein: CASSYPAGELFF

clone size: .
D gene: TRBD1
V gene: TRBV5-6
J gene: TRBJ1-2
CDR3 DNA: TGTGCCAGCATTAGACAGGGACGCTCGGGAGATGGCTACACCTTC
CDR3 protein: CASIRQGRSGDGYTF

clone size: .
D gene: .
V gene: TRBV9
J gene: TRBJ2-1
CDR3 DNA: TGTGCCAGCAGCGGGAACCGGGACCGCCTCTACAATGAGCAGTTCTTC
CDR3 protein: CASSGNRDRLYNEQFF

clone size: .
D gene: TRBD1
V gene: TRBV19
J gene: TRBJ2-7
CDR3 DNA: TGTGCCAGTAGTGCACTGGGACAGACCTACGAGCAGTACTTC
CDR3 protein: CASSALGQTYEQYF

clone size: .
D gene: .
V gene: TRBV10-2
J gene: TRBJ2-7
CDR3 DNA: TGCGCCAGCAGTGAGGGGGAGCAGTACTTC
CDR3 protein: CASSEGEQYF

clone size: .
D gene: .
V gene: TRBV28
J gene: TRBJ2-2
CDR3 DNA: TGTGCCAGCAGCCCCCGAGGAGGGAGCGGGGAGCTGTTTTTT
CDR3 protein: CASSPRGGSGELFF

clone size: .
D gene: TRBD2
V gene: TRBV27
J gene: TRBJ2-7
CDR3 DNA: TGTGCCAGCAGTTTATCCTCCATCTTTCGGGCTGCGGGGGAATACGAGCAGTACTTC
CDR3 protein: CASSLSSIFRAAGEYEQYF

clone size: .
D gene: .
V gene: TRBV27
J gene: TRBJ2-3
CDR3 DNA: TGTGCCAGCAGTTTACGGATGGGAAGCACAGATACGCAGTATTTT
CDR3 protein: CASSLRMGSTDTQYF

clone size: .
D gene: TRBD1
V gene: TRBV5-4
J gene: TRBJ2-2
CDR3 DNA: TGTGCCAGCAGCCGGGGAGGACAGGGGGAGACCGGGGAGCTGTTTTTT
CDR3 protein: CASSRGGQGETGELFF

clone size: once
D gene: .
V gene: TRBV19
J gene: TRBJ2-4
CDR3 DNA: TGTGCCAGTACCCCACAAAGGAGCGCCAAAAACATTCAGTACTTC
CDR3 protein: CASTPQRSAKNIQYF

clone size: large
D gene: TRBD2
V gene: TRBV6-1
J gene: TRBJ2-2
CDR3 DNA: TGTGCCAGCAGTGAACTAGCGGGAGACACCGGGGAGCTGTTTTTT
CDR3 protein: CASSELAGDTGELFF

clone size: .
D gene: TRBD1
V gene: TRBV11-2
J gene: TRBJ2-5
CDR3 DNA: TGTGCCAGCAGCTCCGGCCGGGGGCGGGACAGGCGGGAGACCCAGTACTTC
CDR3 protein: CASSSGRGRDRRETQYF

clone size: few
D gene: .
V gene: TRBV6-6
J gene: TRBJ1-2
CDR3 DNA: TGTGCCAGCAGTGGACACACCTATGGCTACACCTTC
CDR3 protein: CASSGHTYGYTF

clone size: once
D gene: .
V gene: TRBV21-1
J gene: TRBJ1-1
CDR3 DNA: TGTGCCAGCAGCTTCCGGAGGCAGGGGGCTAACGACACTGAAGCTTTCTTT
CDR3 protein: CASSFRRQGANDTEAFF

clone size: once
D gene: TRBD1
V gene: TRBV11-2
J gene: TRBJ1-3
CDR3 DNA: TGTGCCAGCAGCTTACCTCTCTCAGGGGGCCTTGGAAACACCATATATTTT
CDR3 protein: CASSLPLSGGLGNTIYF

clone size: .
D gene: .
V gene: TRBV7-9
J gene: TRBJ2-2
CDR3 DNA: TGTGCCAGCAGCTTTCGGGCGGTGGGTACCGGGGAGCTGTTTTTT
CDR3 protein: CASSFRAVGTGELFF